What follows are 9 T cell receptor beta chains derived from one specimen sequenced in a study of blood T cell repertoires in COVID-19. Data came from immunoSEQ multiplex PCR; TCRdb stores just in-frame clones and leaves some out. The table records roughly 130,000 clones, 80% to 85% of them present only once. The sample comprised peripheral blood. Every receptor here comes from a woman between 25 and 40 years old who had recovered from COVID-19.

This clone was detected once. The chain links TRBV18 to TRBJ2-1, with 7 nucleotides matching TRBD1. Unmatched junction bases numbered 8, after V lost 6 bases and J lost 3 bases. Germline V gives CDR1 KGHSH, CDR2 LQKENI. CDR3 length: 15 residues. CDR3 coding DNA: TGTGCCAGCTCCTCCACGGGGACAGACTACAATGAGCAGTTCTTC. Translating gives CASSSTGTDYNEQFF.

This clone is a singleton in its sample. One end of the junction does not line up with germline, which may come from a read error. J is TRBJ1-5 and V is TRBV25-1, with 7 bases identical to TRBD1. Germline values: CDR1 MGHDK, CDR2 SYGVNS. The CDR3 has 14 amino acids. CDR3 protein: CARRGEGGGQPQHF. The CDR3 nucleotides read TGTGCCCGCAGGGGGGAGGGCGGAGGACAGCCCCAGCATTTT.

CDR3 DNA sequence: TGTGCCAGCAGCACCAGGCCCGTGAAGGACTATGGCTACACCTTC. Translated: CASSTRPVKDYGYTF. The rearrangement joins TRBV21-1 to TRBJ1-2; whether TRBD1, the table's D call, matches the DNA was not checked. TRBV21-1 is recorded as a pseudogene. The CDR3 length is 15 residues.

The J gene is TRBJ1-1, the V gene TRBV5-6; TRBD1 is a possible D gene (5 bases). The CDR3 contains 14 residues. V was cut by 0 bases and J by 6 bases, with 12 bases left in between. Germline V gene sequence: CDR1 SGHDT, CDR2 YYEEEE. CDR3 amino acids: CASSLASAGAEAFF. The CDR3 nucleotides are TGTGCCAGCAGCTTGGCAAGCGCGGGGGCTGAAGCTTTCTTT.

The V call is TRBV5-6, the J call TRBJ2-5, with no clear D. Trimming pared 3 bases from V and 2 bases from J, leaving 8 bases between. CDR1 and CDR2 (germline): SGHDT, YYEEEE. The CDR3 extends over 13 amino acids. Written as DNA, the CDR3 is TGTGCCAGCAGCTCGCCGGTTCAAGAGACCCAGTACTTC. The encoded protein is CASSSPVQETQYF.

The chain recombines TRBV4-1 with TRBJ1-4, with TRBD1 identical over 7 bases. The J segment lost 7 bases and the V segment lost 5 bases, leaving 4 bases of the junction unmatched. Germline V gives CDR1 MGHRA, CDR2 YSYEKL. The CDR3 runs to 13 residues. In nucleotides, the CDR3 is TGCGCCAGCAGCTATGGGACAGCTGAAAAACTGTTTTTT. Translation gives CASSYGTAEKLFF.

The chain recombines TRBV29-1 with TRBJ1-5, with D uncertain. The germline V and J ends were trimmed by 5 bases and 1 base, with 6 bases remaining between them. Germline CDR1 SQVTM, CDR2 ANQGSEA. CDR3 length equals 12 residues. CDR3 sequence: CSVTVSNQPQHF. CDR3 sequence (DNA): TGCAGCGTTACAGTAAGCAATCAGCCCCAGCATTTT.

The chain employs TRBV19 and TRBJ1-4; 10 nucleotides line up with TRBD1. CDR3 size: 15 residues. CDR1 is LNHDA, CDR2 SQIVND, per germline (reference sequence). The trim removed 3 bases at V and 8 bases at J, leaving 6 bases unmatched. CDR3 coding DNA: TGTGCCAGTAGTATCCGACAGGGGGCTTGGGAAAAACTGTTTTTT. This codes for CASSIRQGAWEKLFF.

The chain couples TRBV28 to TRBJ1-2; D unclear. The germline V gene encodes CDR1 MDHEN and CDR2 SYDVKM. V shed 6 bases and J shed 1 base, with 12 bases lying between them. The length of the CDR3 is 14 residues. Written as DNA, the CDR3 is TGTGCCAGCAGCCTCGGACTGCATAACTATGGCTACACCTTC. Its protein is CASSLGLHNYGYTF.